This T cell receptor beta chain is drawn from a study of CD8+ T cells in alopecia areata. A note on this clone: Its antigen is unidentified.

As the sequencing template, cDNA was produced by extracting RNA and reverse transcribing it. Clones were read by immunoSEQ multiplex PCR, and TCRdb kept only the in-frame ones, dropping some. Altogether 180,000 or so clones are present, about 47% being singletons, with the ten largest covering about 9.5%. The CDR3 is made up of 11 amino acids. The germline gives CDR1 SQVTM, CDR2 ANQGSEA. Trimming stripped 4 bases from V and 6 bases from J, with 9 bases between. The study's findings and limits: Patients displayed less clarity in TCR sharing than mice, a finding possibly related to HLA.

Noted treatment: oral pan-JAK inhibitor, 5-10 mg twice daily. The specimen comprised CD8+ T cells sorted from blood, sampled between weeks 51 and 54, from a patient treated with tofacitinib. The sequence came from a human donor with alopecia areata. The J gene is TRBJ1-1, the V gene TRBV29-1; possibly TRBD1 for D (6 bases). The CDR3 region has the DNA TGCAGCGTTGGGGGGCCAGCTGAAGCTTTCTTT. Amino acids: CSVGGPAEAFF.